This T cell receptor beta chain was sequenced in a study of blood T cell repertoires in COVID-19. CDR1 is KGHSH, CDR2 LQKENI, per germline. V gave up 0 bases and J gave up 2 bases; unmatched junction bases: 0. The CDR3 runs 15 residues. Participants were aged about 18 to 90 years, lived in 25 or so US areas, and enrolled virtually. The authors' processing: Using reference gene primer amplification, nucleated cell counts were estimated. Libraries were prepared by immunoSEQ multiplex PCR; TCRdb keeps only in-frame clonotypes and omits some of them. The D gene and trimming were derived from the DNA, and the V and J assignments and clone size from that table. The sample has roughly 200,000 clones; about 83% are singletons.

The receptor was isolated from a woman between 45 and 60 years old who had been exposed to COVID-19. The sequencing input was PBMCs or T cells enriched from blood (not recorded which). The chain links TRBV18 to TRBJ2-5, with 10 bases identical to TRBD1. The CDR3 DNA follows: TGTGCCAGCTCACCACCGGGACAGGGGCAAGAGACCCAGTACTTC. This gives the protein CASSPPGQGQETQYF.